Listed below are T cell receptor beta chains from one sample, sequenced in a study of PD-1 blockade in mismatch repair-deficient tumors. Using immunoSEQ multiplex PCR, the repertoire was profiled, and TCRdb retains in-frame clones only, with some absent. In the table there are roughly 120,000 clones, about 88% of which are singletons. This sample comprised peripheral blood, obtained 70 to 73 weeks after starting pembrolizumab. The receptor source for this set is an adult with mismatch repair-deficient cancer. Each CDR3 is given with its conserved first and last residue. The order of the fields is clone size, J gene, D gene, V gene, CDR3 protein, CDR3 DNA. A D gene is named only where the DNA matches it firmly. Some rows mark clone size as missing; the rest say once, few, many or name a class of expanded clone.

>-|TRBJ2-7|-|TRBV11-3
CASSSKAGTRLYEQYF
TGTGCCAGCAGCTCAAAAGCCGGGACAAGACTCTACGAGCAGTACTTC
>-|TRBJ2-3|TRBD2|TRBV4-1
CASSSPIAGPDTQYF
TGCGCCAGCAGCTCCCCTATAGCGGGACCAGATACGCAGTATTTT
>-|TRBJ1-3|-|TRBV7-9
CASSLEDSRSGNTIYF
TGTGCCAGCAGCTTAGAAGACAGCCGCTCTGGAAACACCATATATTTT
>few|TRBJ1-1|-|TRBV2
CASSDGTGNTEAFF
TGTGCCAGCAGTGACGGGACCGGGAACACTGAAGCTTTCTTT
>-|TRBJ2-1|TRBD1|TRBV5-5
CASRWGTGSYNEQFF
TGTGCCAGCAGGTGGGGGACAGGCTCCTACAATGAGCAGTTCTTC
>-|TRBJ2-1|TRBD2|TRBV27
CASSLTTSGRNEQFF
TGTGCCAGCAGTTTAACAACTAGCGGGAGAAATGAGCAGTTCTTC
>-|TRBJ2-7|-|TRBV11-3
CASSGVVEQYF
TGTGCCAGCAGCGGGGTAGTCGAGCAGTACTTC
>-|TRBJ2-1|TRBD2|TRBV2
CASSVALAGGDNEQFF
TGTGCCAGCAGTGTGGCCCTAGCGGGAGGGGACAATGAGCAGTTCTTC
>-|TRBJ2-5|-|TRBV29-1
CSVEKGEAGETQYF
TGCAGCGTTGAGAAGGGGGAAGCTGGAGAGACCCAGTACTTC
>-|TRBJ2-2|TRBD1|TRBV7-8
CASSLGGQVYVPGELFF
TGTGCCAGCAGCTTAGGGGGACAGGTTTATGTTCCCGGGGAGCTGTTTTTT
>once|TRBJ2-6|-|TRBV5-4
CASSLVRGSGANVLTF
TGTGCCAGCAGCTTGGTTAGGGGGAGTGGGGCCAACGTCCTGACTTTC
>-|TRBJ2-7|-|TRBV7-9
CASSSIWTYEQYF
TGTGCCAGCAGCTCTATATGGACCTACGAGCAGTACTTC